This T cell receptor beta chain emerged from a study of shared clonotypes between healthy human individuals. For the study at large: CD8 memory received one plate per donor, CD8 naive two, CD4 memory three and CD4 naive three.

V was cut by 2 bases and J by 1 base, with 11 bases left in between. Germline V gene sequence: CDR1 SGHTA, CDR2 FQGTGA. CDR3 length: 15 residues. Libraries were prepared by immunoSEQ multiplex PCR; TCRdb keeps only in-frame clonotypes and omits some of them. This sample carries millions of clones, about 92% of them seen once, and the ten largest clones take 0.39%. The receptor was derived from a man between 18 and 29 years old in good health. Some clones in this sample may be carry-over from other donors' samples. The sample was naive CD4+ T cells from PBMCs. Described subset: CD45RA+ positively selected. The V call is TRBV7-3, the J call TRBJ1-1, with D maybe TRBD1 (5 bases). CDR3 region: CASSLFAGRNTEAFF. DNA for the CDR3: TGTGCCAGCAGCTTATTTGCAGGGAGGAACACTGAAGCTTTCTTT. The entire variable domain, with the rest obtained from reference TRBV7-3 and TRBJ1-1, is as follows: GAGVSQTPSNKVTEKGKYVELRCDPISGHTALYWYRQSLGQGPEFLIYFQGTGAADDSGLPNDRFFAVRPEGSVSTLKIQRTERGDSAVYLCASSLFAGRNTEAFFGQGTRLTVV.